This TCR beta chain was recorded in a study of beta chain features in type 1 diabetes. Across the whole study: Age, gender and cell yields were alike across patients and healthy donors.

One heparinised blood draw, averaging about 116 mL, came from each donor. Study outcomes and limitations: People with Type 1 diabetes carried modestly yet significantly shorter TCRB CDR3s in all four CD4+ subsets. In the patient group, naive, central memory and Treg TCRB repertoires seemed more alike than in the healthy donor group.

Every isolated RNA sample was fully reverse transcribed, so sequencing captured expressed TCRB transcripts. Generated by immunoSEQ multiplex PCR, the TCRdb table keeps only in-frame clones and is missing some. The sample holds about 710,000 clones, around an eighth seen once. This clone was counted only a few times. Its antigen is currently unknown. The sequence came from a man aged 18 to 29 with type 1 diabetes. The sequenced sample was naive CD4+ T cells from blood.

The chain's CDR3 is CASSEWAVVNEQYF. CDR3 DNA sequence: TGTGCCAGCAGTGAATGGGCCGTTGTTAACGAGCAGTACTTC. This chain links TRBV25-1 with TRBJ2-7; D remains unclear. Germline V CDR1 and CDR2: MGHDK, SYGVNS. Trimming left V 1 base short and J 5 bases short, with 12 bases between. The CDR3 length is 14 residues.